The next 10 T cell receptor beta chains were all read from a single sample in a study of technical replicates of blood from a few donors. The data were produced by immunoSEQ multiplex PCR, yet TCRdb's version contains in-frame clones alone and is incomplete. The sample consists of tens of thousands of clones, 94% of them appearing once. The sequencing input was T cells isolated from PBMCs. The origin of the receptors is a human donor in good health.

This rearrangement joins TRBV25-1 to TRBJ1-1; D is unresolved. The CDR3 length is 12 residues. V was clipped by 4 bases and J by 4 bases, with 7 bases between them. From germline, CDR1 is MGHDK and CDR2 SYGVNS. The CDR3 protein is CASSAGRTEAFF. DNA of the CDR3: TGTGCCAGCAGTGCAGGTCGCACTGAAGCTTTCTTT.

This clone was seen a single time. The chain joins TRBV7-9 to TRBJ2-7; tentative D call: TRBD2 (5 bases). With 2 bases removed from V and 6 bases from J, the gap between germline ends came to 17 bases. CDR3 length: 15 amino acids. Looked up from germline, CDR1 is SEHNR and CDR2 is FQNEAQ (reference sequence). CDR3 DNA sequence: TGTGCCAGCAGCTTATTCCGCTCGGATGGGAGCGAGCAGTACTTC. This translates into CASSLFRSDGSEQYF.

V usage is TRBV6-5 and J usage is TRBJ1-5; 7 nucleotides align to TRBD1. The CDR3 spans 13 residues. Germline lookup yields CDR1 MNHEY and CDR2 SVGAGI. The trim removed 6 bases at V and 7 bases at J, leaving 6 bases unmatched. Written as DNA, the CDR3 is TGTGCCAGCAGAAGACAGGGCGGCCAGCCCCAGCATTTT. Its translation: CASRRQGGQPQHF.

The chain is built from TRBV2 and TRBJ2-1; weak D call: TRBD2 (6 bases). Germline V gene sequence: CDR1 SNHLY, CDR2 FYNNEI. V was shortened by 7 bases and J by 0 bases, with 7 bases between the two germline ends. CDR3 length: 13 residues. The CDR3 region is CASTEGSYNEQFF. The CDR3 DNA follows: TGTGCCAGCACGGAGGGCTCCTACAATGAGCAGTTCTTC.

This chain connects TRBV30 to TRBJ2-3; D gene uncertain. CDR1 is GTSNPN, CDR2 SVGIG, per germline (reference sequence). This CDR3 has 11 residues. The V and J ends lost 2 bases and 2 bases respectively, with 2 bases between them. The CDR3, as DNA: TGTGCCTGGAGTCTCACAGATACGCAGTATTTT. Protein sequence: CAWSLTDTQYF.

This clone rates as medium-sized. The chain carries TRBV10-3 and TRBJ1-1; TRBD1 agrees at 8 bases. The CDR3 contains 13 residues. Germline values: CDR1 ENHRY, CDR2 SYGVKD. J lost 2 bases, V lost 7 bases, and 3 bases had no gene match. The CDR3 here is CAINGQGNTEAFF. The CDR3 nucleotides are TGTGCCATCAATGGACAGGGCAACACTGAAGCTTTCTTT.

The chain recombines TRBV18 with TRBJ1-1, with D possibly matching TRBD1 (6 bases). Germline values: CDR1 KGHSH, CDR2 LQKENI. CDR3 length: 14 residues. Trimming stripped 4 bases from V and 2 bases from J, with 11 bases between. The CDR3 spells CASSLTGGNTEAFF. CDR3 sequence (DNA): TGTGCCAGCTCACTGACAGGAGGAAACACTGAAGCTTTCTTT.

The rearrangement uses TRBV4-1 and TRBJ2-5, with 11 bases fitting TRBD2. Unmatched junction bases numbered 6, after V lost 4 bases and J lost 2 bases. The germline gives CDR1 MGHRA, CDR2 YSYEKL. The CDR3 sequence is 16 residues long. The CDR3 loop reads CASSPTSGRGQETQYF. The DNA of the CDR3 is TGCGCCAGCAGCCCAACTAGCGGGAGAGGTCAAGAGACCCAGTACTTC.

The rearrangement uses TRBV7-9 and TRBJ1-1, with D possibly matching TRBD1 (5 bases). With 8 bases removed from V and 6 bases from J, the gap between germline ends came to 16 bases. Germline V gives CDR1 SEHNR, CDR2 FQNEAQ (reference sequence). The CDR3 is 13 residues long. CDR3 DNA: TGTGCCAGCGGAATACCAGGGCGTGCTGAAGCTTTCTTT. This gives the protein CASGIPGRAEAFF.

J is TRBJ1-4 and V is TRBV11-2, with TRBD1 identical over 8 bases. The ends lost 4 bases at V and 5 bases at J; junction bases unmatched: 6. Germline CDR1 and CDR2: SGHAT and FQNNGV. The CDR3 contains 15 residues. CDR3 sequence reads: CASSSRGLGNEKLFF. CDR3 DNA: TGTGCCAGCAGCTCCAGGGGGCTAGGGAATGAAAAACTGTTTTTT.